This TCR beta chain stems from a study of T cells in Graves' hyperthyroidism and ophthalmopathy. RNA transcripts served as the template for amplifying TCR beta CDR3 regions. When the TCR CDR3 underwent first-round RT-PCR, the HTBI primer set was used. MiXCR was run by TCRdb on the multiplex PCR reads, yielding one entry per CDR3 protein. The data contain approximately 870,000 distinct CDR3 sequences, around 39% of them singletons. Between the trimmed V and J ends, which lost 2 bases and 2 bases, there was a span of 13 bases. Germline-derived CDR1 and CDR2 are DFQATT and SNEGSKA (reference sequence). The CDR3 covers 14 residues. Study findings and constraints: Blood held most thyroid clonotypes expanded above 0.001 frequency. Classification by a 13 V-J model distinguished ophthalmopathy from stable hyperthyroidism. Before onset, ophthalmopathy was predicted by the model a median roughly 6.8 months earlier.

This clonotype was recorded a few times. Its antigen remains unknown. Graves' hyperthyroidism without ophthalmopathy progression within 18 months was termed stable. Sequencing used blood. The sequence was obtained from a man younger than 35 with Graves' hyperthyroidism. The chain recombines TRBV20-1 with TRBJ2-7; D gene uncertain. CDR3: CSARSGRLTYEQYF. DNA of the CDR3: TGCAGTGCTAGATCAGGACGCTTAACCTACGAGCAGTACTTC.